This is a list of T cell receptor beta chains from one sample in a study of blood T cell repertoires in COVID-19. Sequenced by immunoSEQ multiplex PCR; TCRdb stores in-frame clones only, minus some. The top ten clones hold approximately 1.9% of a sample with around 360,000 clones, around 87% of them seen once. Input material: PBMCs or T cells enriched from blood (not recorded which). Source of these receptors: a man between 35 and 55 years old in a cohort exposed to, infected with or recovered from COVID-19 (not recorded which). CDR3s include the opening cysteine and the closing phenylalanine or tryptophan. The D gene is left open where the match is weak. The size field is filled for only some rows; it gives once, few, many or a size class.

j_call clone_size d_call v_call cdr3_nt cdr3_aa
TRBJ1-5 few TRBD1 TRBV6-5 TGTGCCAGCAGCTTGACAGGGGCGGGTCAGCCCCAGCATTTT CASSLTGAGQPQHF
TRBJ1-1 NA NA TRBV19 TGTGCCAGTAGTATAGCCAGGTTTATGAACACTGAAGCTTTCTTT CASSIARFMNTEAFF
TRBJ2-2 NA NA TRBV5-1 TGCGCCAGCAGCTTGGGACTAGTCGGCACCGGGGAGCTGTTTTTT CASSLGLVGTGELFF
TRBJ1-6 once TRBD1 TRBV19 TGTGCCAGTAAGAAGGACAGGGGGAGGTGGTCACCCCTCCACTTT CASKKDRGRWSPLHF
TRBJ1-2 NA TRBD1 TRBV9 TGTGCCAGCAGCGTGGGACAGGGAGGCTACACCTTC CASSVGQGGYTF
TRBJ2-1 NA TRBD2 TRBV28 TGTGCCAGCAGTTTCCCCACTAGCGGGGGCTCTAGTGAGCAGTTCTTC CASSFPTSGGSSEQFF
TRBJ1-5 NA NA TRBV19 TGTGCCAGTACCCGACGAGGGTGGGGTCAGCCCCAGCATTTT CASTRRGWGQPQHF
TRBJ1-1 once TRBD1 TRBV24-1 TGTGCCACCATAGAGGGGGCCACTGAAGCTTTCTTT CATIEGATEAFF
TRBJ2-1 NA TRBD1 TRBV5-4 TGTGCCAGCAGACGGACAGGGGGTGAGCAGTTCTTC CASRRTGGEQFF
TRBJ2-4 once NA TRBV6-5 TGTGCCAGCAGTTCCCAGGCCAAAAACATTCAGTACTTC CASSSQAKNIQYF
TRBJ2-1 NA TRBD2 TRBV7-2 TGTGCCAGCAGCAGCCGGGGACTAGCGGGAGGGTCGGAGCAGTTCTTC CASSSRGLAGGSEQFF
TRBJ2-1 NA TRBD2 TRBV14 TGTGCCAGCAGCCAAGGGGGACTAGCAGGGAATGAGCAGTTCTTC CASSQGGLAGNEQFF
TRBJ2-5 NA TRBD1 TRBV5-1 TGCGCCAGCAGCTTGGGTGGGACAGGGGCGGACCAAGAGACCCAGTACTTC CASSLGGTGADQETQYF
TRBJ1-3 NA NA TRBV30 TGTGCCTGGAGTGCCGGGAAGCAGGGAAACACCATATATTTT CAWSAGKQGNTIYF
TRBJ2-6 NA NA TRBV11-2 TGTGCCAGCAGCTTAGCCCTCTCTGGGGCCAACGTCCTGACTTTC CASSLALSGANVLTF
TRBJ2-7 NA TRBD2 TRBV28 TGTGCCAGCAGCCGAGGGCTAGCGGGACCCTACGAGCAGTACTTC CASSRGLAGPYEQYF
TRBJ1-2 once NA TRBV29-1 TGCAGCGCCCCGACAGGTGTCGGAAAGTATGGCTACACCTTC CSAPTGVGKYGYTF
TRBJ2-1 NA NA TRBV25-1 TGTGCCAGCAGTGAATACAGGGTAGGAAATGAGCAGTTCTTC CASSEYRVGNEQFF
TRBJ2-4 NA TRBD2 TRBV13 TGTGCCAGCAGCTCCCGGACTAGCGGGAGAAGGGTAACCAAAAACATTCAGTACTTC CASSSRTSGRRVTKNIQYF
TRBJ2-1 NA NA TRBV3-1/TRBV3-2 TGTGCCAGCAGCCTTGGGGAGGGGGGGCAGTTCTTC CASSLGEGGQFF
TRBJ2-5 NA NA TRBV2 TGTGCCAGCATTCGCAGCGGCCAAGAGACCCAGTACTTC CASIRSGQETQYF
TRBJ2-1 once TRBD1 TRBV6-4 TGTGCCAGCAGTGAAGGGGACAGCGGCAATGAGCAGTTCTTC CASSEGDSGNEQFF
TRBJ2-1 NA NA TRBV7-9 TGTGCCAGCAGGGGATCGGGAGTCACCTACAATGAGCAGTTCTTC CASRGSGVTYNEQFF
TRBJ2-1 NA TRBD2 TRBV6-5 TGTGCCAGCAGATTCACTAGCGGGTATGGGCTTGAGCAGTTCTTC CASRFTSGYGLEQFF
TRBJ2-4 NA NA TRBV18 TGTGCCAGCTCACGGGCTGACAAACCGGTAGGAAACATTCAGTACTTC CASSRADKPVGNIQYF
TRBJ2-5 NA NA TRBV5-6 TGTGCCAGCAGCTTCCCTCAGGGGGGACGGGCCCAGTACTTC CASSFPQGGRAQYF
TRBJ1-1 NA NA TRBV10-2 TGCGCCAGCAGTGAGCCGGGAGTGAACACTGAAGCTTTCTTT CASSEPGVNTEAFF
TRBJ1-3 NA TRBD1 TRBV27 TGTGCCAGCAGTTTATCCCGGACAGGGGGCTACACCATATATTTT CASSLSRTGGYTIYF
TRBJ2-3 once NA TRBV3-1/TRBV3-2 TGTGCCAGCAGCCAAGCCGTCCCGGTCGGAAGGGGGTCAGCAATGGATACGCAGTATTTT CASSQAVPVGRGSAMDTQYF
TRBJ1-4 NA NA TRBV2 TGTGCCAGCAGTGAACGGGGGGGTGGCAATGAAAAACTGTTTTTT CASSERGGGNEKLFF
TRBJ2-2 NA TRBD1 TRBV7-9 TGTGCCAGCAGCTTAGCTAGAGGGACAGCCACCGGGGAGCTGTTTTTT CASSLARGTATGELFF
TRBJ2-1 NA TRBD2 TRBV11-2 TGTGCCAGCAGCTTACTAGCGGGAGAGTACAATGAGCAGTTCTTC CASSLLAGEYNEQFF
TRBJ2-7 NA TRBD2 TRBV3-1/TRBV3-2 TGTGCCAGCAGCCTTACCGGGACTAGCGGGACCTACGAGCAGTACTTC CASSLTGTSGTYEQYF
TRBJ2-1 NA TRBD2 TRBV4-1 TGCGCCAGCAGCCAAGAGTGGACTAGCTTCGACAATGAGCAGTTCTTC CASSQEWTSFDNEQFF
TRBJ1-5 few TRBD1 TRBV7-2 TGTGCCAGCAGCCAGGGGGGACAGGGCTACAATCAGCCCCAGCATTTT CASSQGGQGYNQPQHF
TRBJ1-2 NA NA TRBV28 TGTGCCAGCAGTTTATCTTTCGCAGGGGTTATCTATGGCTACACCTTC CASSLSFAGVIYGYTF
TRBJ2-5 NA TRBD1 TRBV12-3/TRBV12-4 TGTGCCAGCACCCCGACAGGGGTAGAGACCCAGTACTTC CASTPTGVETQYF
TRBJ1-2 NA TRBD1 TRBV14 TGTGCCAGCAGCCGTGACAGGGTCTATGGCTACACCTTC CASSRDRVYGYTF
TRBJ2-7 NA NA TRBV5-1 TGCGCCAGCAGTACGCAGGGATTTGGCCCCTACGAGCAGTACTTC CASSTQGFGPYEQYF
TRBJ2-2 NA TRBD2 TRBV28 TGTGCCAGCAGTTTATCGGGACTAGCGGGAACCGGGGAGCTGTTTTTT CASSLSGLAGTGELFF
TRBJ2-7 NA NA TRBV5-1 TGCGCCAGCAGCTTCTCAGGGAGGGGGGGCTCCTACGAGCAGTACTTC CASSFSGRGGSYEQYF
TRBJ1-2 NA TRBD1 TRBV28 TGTGCCAGCAGTTTATCGCCACGCACAGGGGGTAACTATGGCTACACCTTC CASSLSPRTGGNYGYTF
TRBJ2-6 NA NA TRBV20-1 TGCAGTGCTCATGGGGCCAACGTCCTGACTTTC CSAHGANVLTF
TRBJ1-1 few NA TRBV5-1 TGCGCCAGCAGCCCCGGGACAATGAACACTGAAGCTTTCTTT CASSPGTMNTEAFF
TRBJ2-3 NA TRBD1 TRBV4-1 TGCGCCAGCAGCCAGTCGGGACAGGCCAGCACAGATACGCAGTATTTT CASSQSGQASTDTQYF
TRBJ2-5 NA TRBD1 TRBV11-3 TGTGCCAGCAGCTCCAACACAGGGGGCGGGGAGACCCAGTACTTC CASSSNTGGGETQYF
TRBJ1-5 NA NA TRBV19 TGTGCCAGTAGTCTCCAGGGGAATATCAATCAGCCCCAGCATTTT CASSLQGNINQPQHF
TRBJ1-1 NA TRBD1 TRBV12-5 TGTGCTACCTTAGGTCGGACAGGTGAAGCTTTCTTT CATLGRTGEAFF
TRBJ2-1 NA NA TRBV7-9 TGTGCCAGCAGCCCGACCGAGGCTAGCACTTACAATGAGCAGTTCTTC CASSPTEASTYNEQFF
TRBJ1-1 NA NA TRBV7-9 TGTGCCAGCATGGCAGGGCTTGTGAACACTGAAGCTTTCTTT CASMAGLVNTEAFF
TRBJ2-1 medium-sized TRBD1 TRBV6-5 TGTGCCAGCACCTGGCGACAGGGGGCAAATGAGCAGTTCTTC CASTWRQGANEQFF
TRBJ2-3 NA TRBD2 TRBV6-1 TGTGCCAGCAGTGAGACTAGCGGGAGGTTCCATACGCAGTATTTT CASSETSGRFHTQYF